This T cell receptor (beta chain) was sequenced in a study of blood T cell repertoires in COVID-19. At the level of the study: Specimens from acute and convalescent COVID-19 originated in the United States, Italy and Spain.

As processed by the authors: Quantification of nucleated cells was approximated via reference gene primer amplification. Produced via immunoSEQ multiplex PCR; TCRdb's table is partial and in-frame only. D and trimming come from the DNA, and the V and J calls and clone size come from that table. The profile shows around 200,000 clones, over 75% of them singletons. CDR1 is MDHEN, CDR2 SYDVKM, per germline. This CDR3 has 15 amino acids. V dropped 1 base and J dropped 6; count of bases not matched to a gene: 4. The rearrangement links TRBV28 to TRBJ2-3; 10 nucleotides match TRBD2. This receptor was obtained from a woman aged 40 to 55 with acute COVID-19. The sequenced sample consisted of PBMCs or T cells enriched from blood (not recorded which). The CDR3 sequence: CASSLSAGGRDTQYF. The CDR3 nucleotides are TGTGCCAGCAGTTTATCAGCGGGAGGGCGGGATACGCAGTATTTT.